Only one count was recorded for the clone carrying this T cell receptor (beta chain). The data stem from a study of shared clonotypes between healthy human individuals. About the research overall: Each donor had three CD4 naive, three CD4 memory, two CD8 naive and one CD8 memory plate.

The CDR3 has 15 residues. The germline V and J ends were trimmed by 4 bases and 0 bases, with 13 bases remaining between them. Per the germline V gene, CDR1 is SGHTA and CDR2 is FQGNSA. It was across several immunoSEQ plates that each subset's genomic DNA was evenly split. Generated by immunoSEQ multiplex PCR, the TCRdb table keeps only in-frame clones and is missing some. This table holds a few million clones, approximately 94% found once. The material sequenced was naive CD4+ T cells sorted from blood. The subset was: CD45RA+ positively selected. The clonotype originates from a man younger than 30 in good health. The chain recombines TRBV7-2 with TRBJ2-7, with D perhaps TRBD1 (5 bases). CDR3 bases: TGTGCCAGCAGCTCAGTGGCAGGGCCCTCCTACGAGCAGTACTTC. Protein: CASSSVAGPSYEQYF.